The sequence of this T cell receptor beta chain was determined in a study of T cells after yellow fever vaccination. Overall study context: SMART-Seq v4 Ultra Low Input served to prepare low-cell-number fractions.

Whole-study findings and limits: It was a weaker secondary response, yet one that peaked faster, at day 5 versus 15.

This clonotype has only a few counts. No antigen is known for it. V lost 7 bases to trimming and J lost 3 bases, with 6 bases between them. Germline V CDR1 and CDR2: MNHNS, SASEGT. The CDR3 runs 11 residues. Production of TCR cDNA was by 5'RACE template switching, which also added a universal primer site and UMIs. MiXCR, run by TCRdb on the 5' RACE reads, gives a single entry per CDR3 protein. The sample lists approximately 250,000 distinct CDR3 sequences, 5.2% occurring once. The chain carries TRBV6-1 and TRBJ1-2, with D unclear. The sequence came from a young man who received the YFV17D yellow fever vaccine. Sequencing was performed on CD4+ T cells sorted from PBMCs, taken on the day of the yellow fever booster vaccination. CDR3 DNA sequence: TGTGCCAGCACGGAATACTATGGCTACACCTTC. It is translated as CASTEYYGYTF.